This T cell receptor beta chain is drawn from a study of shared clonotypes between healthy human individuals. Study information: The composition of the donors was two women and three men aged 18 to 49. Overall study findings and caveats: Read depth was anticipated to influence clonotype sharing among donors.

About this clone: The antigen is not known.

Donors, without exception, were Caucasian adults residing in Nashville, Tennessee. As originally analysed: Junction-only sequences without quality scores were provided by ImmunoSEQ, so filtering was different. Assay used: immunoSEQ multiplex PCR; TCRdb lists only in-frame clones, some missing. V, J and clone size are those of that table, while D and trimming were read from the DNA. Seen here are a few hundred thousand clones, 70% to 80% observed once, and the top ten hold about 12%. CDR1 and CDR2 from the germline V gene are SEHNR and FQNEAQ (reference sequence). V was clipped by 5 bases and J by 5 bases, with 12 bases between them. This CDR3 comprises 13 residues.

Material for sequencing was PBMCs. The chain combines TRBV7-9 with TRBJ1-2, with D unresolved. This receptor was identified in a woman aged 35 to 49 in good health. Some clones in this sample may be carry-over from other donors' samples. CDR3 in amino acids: CASSPTPGYGYTF. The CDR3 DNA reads TGTGCCAGCAGCCCAACTCCGGGGTATGGCTACACCTTC.